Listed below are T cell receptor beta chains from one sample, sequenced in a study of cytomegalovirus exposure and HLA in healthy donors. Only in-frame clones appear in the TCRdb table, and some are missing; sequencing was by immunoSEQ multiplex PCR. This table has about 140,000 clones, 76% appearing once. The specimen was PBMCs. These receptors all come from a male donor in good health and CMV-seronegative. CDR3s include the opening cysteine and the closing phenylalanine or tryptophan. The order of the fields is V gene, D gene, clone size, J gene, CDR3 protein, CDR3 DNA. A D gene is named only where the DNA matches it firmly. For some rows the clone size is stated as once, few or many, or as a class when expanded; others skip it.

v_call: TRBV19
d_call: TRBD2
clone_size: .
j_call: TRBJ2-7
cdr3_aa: CASSPPAAGLGREQYF
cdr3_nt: TGTGCCAGTAGTCCCCCAGCAGCGGGACTGGGTCGCGAGCAGTACTTC

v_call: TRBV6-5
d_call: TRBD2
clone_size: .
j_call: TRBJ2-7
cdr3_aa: CASTPGRAYEQYF
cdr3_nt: TGTGCCAGCACTCCGGGGAGGGCCTACGAGCAGTACTTC

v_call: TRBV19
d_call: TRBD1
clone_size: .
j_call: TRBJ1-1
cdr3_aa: CASRRDGDSSNTEAFF
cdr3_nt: TGTGCCAGTAGAAGGGATGGGGACAGCTCGAACACTGAAGCTTTCTTT

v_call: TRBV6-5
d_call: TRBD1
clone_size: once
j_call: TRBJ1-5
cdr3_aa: CASSYPLGQDNQPQHF
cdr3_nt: TGTGCCAGCAGTTACCCTTTGGGACAGGACAATCAGCCCCAGCATTTT

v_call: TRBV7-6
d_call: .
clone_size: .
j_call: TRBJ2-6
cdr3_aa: CASSLTYGAGANVLTF
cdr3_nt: TGTGCCAGCAGCTTAACGTACGGAGCTGGGGCCAACGTCCTGACTTTC

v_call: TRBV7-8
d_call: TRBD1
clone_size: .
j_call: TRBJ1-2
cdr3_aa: CASSGWGTGGMRGYTF
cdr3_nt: TGTGCCAGCAGCGGGTGGGGAACAGGGGGTATGAGGGGCTACACCTTC

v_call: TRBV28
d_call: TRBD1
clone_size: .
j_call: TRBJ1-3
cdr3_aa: CASRDIRGQGSSGNTIYF
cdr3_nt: TGTGCCAGCAGGGATATTCGGGGACAGGGGAGCTCTGGAAACACCATATATTTT

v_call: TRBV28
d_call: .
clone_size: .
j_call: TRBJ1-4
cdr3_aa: CASSLGLSGTNEKLFF
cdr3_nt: TGTGCCAGCAGTCTAGGACTGTCGGGGACTAATGAAAAACTGTTTTTT

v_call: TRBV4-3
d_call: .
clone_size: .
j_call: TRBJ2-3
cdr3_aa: CASSQPNRAGSTDTQYF
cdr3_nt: TGCGCCAGCAGCCAGCCCAACCGCGCGGGGAGCACAGATACGCAGTATTTT

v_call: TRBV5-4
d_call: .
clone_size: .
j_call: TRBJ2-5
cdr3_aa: CASSLKALGPQETQYF
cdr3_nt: TGTGCCAGCAGCTTGAAGGCTTTGGGGCCTCAAGAGACCCAGTACTTC

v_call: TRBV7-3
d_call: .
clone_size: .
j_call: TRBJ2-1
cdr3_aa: CASSLYGGGQFF
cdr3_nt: TGTGCCAGCAGCTTGTATGGAGGTGGGCAGTTCTTC

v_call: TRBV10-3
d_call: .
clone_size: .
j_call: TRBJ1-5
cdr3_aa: CAISESGGDQPQHF
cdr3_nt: TGTGCCATCAGTGAGTCTGGGGGGGATCAGCCCCAGCATTTT

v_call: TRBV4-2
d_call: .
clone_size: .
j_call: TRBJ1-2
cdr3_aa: CASSPSTREGYTF
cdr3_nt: TGTGCCAGCAGCCCAAGTACGCGGGAGGGCTACACCTTC

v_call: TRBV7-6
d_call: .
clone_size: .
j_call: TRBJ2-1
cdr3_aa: CASSPGRTSYIGEQFF
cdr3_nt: TGTGCCAGCAGCCCAGGCCGGACTTCCTACATCGGTGAGCAGTTCTTC

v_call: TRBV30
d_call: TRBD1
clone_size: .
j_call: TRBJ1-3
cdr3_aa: CAWSGGQGNTIYF
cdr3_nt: TGTGCCTGGAGTGGGGGACAGGGGAACACCATATATTTT

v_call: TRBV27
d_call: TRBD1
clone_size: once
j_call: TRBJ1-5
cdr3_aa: CASSSRGQGANQPQHF
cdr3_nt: TGTGCCAGCAGTTCCCGGGGACAGGGTGCCAATCAGCCCCAGCATTTT

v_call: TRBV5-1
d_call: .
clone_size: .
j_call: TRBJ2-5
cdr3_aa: CASSLSDQETQYF
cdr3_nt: TGCGCCAGCAGTCTTAGCGACCAAGAGACCCAGTACTTC

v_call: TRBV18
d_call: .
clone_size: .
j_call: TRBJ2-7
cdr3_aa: CASSPTRTGVAEQYF
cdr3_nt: TGTGCCAGCTCACCTACCCGGACGGGAGTAGCCGAGCAGTACTTC

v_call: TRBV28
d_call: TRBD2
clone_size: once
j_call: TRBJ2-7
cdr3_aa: CASSEPSGRAYEQYF
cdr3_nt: TGTGCCAGCAGTGAGCCTAGCGGGAGGGCCTACGAGCAGTACTTC

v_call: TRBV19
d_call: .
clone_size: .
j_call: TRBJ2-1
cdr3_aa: CASMRGSYLADTYNEQFF
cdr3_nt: TGTGCCAGTATGAGGGGGTCCTATCTAGCGGATACCTACAATGAGCAGTTCTTC

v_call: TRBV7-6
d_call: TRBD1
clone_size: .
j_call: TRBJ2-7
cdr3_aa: CASSTALGQGAGEQYF
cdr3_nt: TGTGCCAGCAGCACTGCCCTTGGACAGGGGGCGGGGGAGCAGTACTTC

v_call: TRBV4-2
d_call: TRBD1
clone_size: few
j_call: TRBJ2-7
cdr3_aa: CASSQDLQGAPYEQYF
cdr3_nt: TGTGCCAGCAGCCAAGATCTTCAGGGGGCTCCCTACGAGCAGTACTTC

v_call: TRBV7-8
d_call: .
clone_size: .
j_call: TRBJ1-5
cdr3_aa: CASSSTEYSNQPQHF
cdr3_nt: TGTGCCAGCAGCTCAACAGAGTATAGCAATCAGCCCCAGCATTTT

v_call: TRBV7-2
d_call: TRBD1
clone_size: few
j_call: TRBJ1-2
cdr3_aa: CASSLAGTADYGYTF
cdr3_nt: TGTGCCAGCAGCTTAGCCGGGACAGCCGACTATGGCTACACCTTC

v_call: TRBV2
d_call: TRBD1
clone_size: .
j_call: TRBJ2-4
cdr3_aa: CASSHGTGGGWAKNIQYF
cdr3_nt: TGTGCCAGCAGCCACGGGACAGGGGGCGGTTGGGCCAAAAACATTCAGTACTTC

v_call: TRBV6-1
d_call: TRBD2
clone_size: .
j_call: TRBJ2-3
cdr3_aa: CASSEAGAGGRDTQYF
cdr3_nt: TGTGCCAGCAGTGAAGCGGGAGCGGGGGGGAGAGATACGCAGTATTTT

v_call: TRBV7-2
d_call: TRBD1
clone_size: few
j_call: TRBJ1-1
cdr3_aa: CASSLGTGNTEAFF
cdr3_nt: TGTGCCAGCAGCTTAGGGACAGGGAACACTGAAGCTTTCTTT

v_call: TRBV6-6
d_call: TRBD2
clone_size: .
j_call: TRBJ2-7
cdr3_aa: CASSSPTSGLTYEQYF
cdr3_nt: TGTGCCAGCAGTTCGCCGACTAGCGGGTTGACCTACGAGCAGTACTTC

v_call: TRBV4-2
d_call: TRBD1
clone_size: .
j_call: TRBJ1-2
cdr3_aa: CASSQTDRGNGYTF
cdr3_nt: TGTGCCAGCAGCCAAACCGACAGGGGCAATGGCTACACCTTC

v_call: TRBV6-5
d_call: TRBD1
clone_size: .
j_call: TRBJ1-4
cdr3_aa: CASSYNRGPAEKLFF
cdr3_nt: TGTGCCAGCAGTTACAACAGGGGTCCGGCTGAAAAACTGTTTTTT

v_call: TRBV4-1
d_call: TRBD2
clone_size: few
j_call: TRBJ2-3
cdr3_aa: CASSRVAGLAGGRTDTQYF
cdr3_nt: TGCGCCAGCAGCCGGGTCGCCGGACTAGCGGGGGGGAGGACAGATACGCAGTATTTT

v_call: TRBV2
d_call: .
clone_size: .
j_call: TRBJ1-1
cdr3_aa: CASSERRNTEAFF
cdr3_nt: TGTGCCAGCAGTGAACGGAGGAACACTGAAGCTTTCTTT

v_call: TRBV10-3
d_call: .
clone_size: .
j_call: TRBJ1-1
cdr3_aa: CAISESSETEAFF
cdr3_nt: TGTGCCATCAGTGAGTCGAGCGAGACTGAAGCTTTCTTT

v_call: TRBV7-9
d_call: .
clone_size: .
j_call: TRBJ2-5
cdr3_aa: CASSLLGTQYF
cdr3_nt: TGTGCCAGCAGCTTACTAGGGACCCAGTACTTC

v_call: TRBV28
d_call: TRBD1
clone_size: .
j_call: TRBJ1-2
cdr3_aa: CASSAAGGYGYTF
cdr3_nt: TGTGCCAGCAGCGCCGCAGGGGGCTATGGCTACACCTTC